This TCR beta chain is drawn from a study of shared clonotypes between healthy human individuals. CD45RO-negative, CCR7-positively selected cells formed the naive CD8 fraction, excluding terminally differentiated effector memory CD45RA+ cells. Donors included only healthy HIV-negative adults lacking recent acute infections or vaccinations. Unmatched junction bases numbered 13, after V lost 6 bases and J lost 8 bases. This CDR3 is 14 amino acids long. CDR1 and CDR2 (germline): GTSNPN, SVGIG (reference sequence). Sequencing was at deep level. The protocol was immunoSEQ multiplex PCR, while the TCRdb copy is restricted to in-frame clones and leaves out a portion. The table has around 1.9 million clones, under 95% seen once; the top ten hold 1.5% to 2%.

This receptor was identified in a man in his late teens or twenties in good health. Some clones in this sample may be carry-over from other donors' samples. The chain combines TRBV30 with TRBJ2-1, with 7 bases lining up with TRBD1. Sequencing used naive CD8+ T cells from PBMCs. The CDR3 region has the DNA TGTGCCTGCCTGACAGGGAAAGCTTCCGATGAGCAGTTCTTC. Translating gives CACLTGKASDEQFF.